The clone carrying this TCR beta chain was recorded at least ten times. Its antigen is unidentified. From the 5' RACE reads, TCRdb called clonotypes with MiXCR, one entry per CDR3 protein. The table lists 150,000 to 200,000 distinct CDR3 sequences, about 6% of them singletons. This sample was taken from a study of T cells after yellow fever vaccination. Overall study findings and caveats: After the booster, 96% of CD4 and just over 85% of CD8 primary-response clones were re-detected.

The CDR3 extends over 14 amino acids. The germline CDR1 and CDR2 sequences are ENHRY and SYGVKD. V was pared by 6 bases and J by 2 bases, with 6 bases of the junction left unmatched. The sequence was collected from a man between 18 and 29 years old who received the YFV17D yellow fever vaccine. The chain combines TRBV10-3 with TRBJ1-2; 7 bases fit TRBD1. The starting material was CD4+ T cells sorted from PBMCs, obtained on the day of the first yellow fever vaccination. The CDR3 here is CAIRTDRENYGYTF. CDR3 nucleotide sequence: TGTGCCATCAGGACTGACAGGGAAAACTATGGCTACACCTTC.